The clone carrying this T cell receptor beta chain was recorded many times. The germline V and J ends were trimmed by 5 bases and 3 bases, with 17 bases remaining between them. Germline V gene lookup returns CDR1 LNHDA and CDR2 SQIVND (reference sequence). There are 17 residues in the CDR3. These data are taken from a study of molecular identifiers for immune sequencing clone quantification. Bulk TCR libraries were made with methods that had been previously described and with listed TCR primers. Using its own MiXCR run on the PCR reads, TCRdb lists one record per CDR3 protein. The sample consists of just under 650,000 distinct CDR3 sequences, nearly 20% of them appearing once.

This sequence joins TRBV19 and TRBJ2-6; D is uncertain. This TCR was recovered from a human donor in good health. Some libraries in this study had Jurkat cell RNA spiked in. Sequenced sample: naive CD8+ T cells from blood, with Jurkat cell RNA spiked in. Noted subset: FACS-sorted CD8+CD4-CCR7+CD45RA+ naive T cells. The CDR3 sequence is CASSAGVVFSGANVLTF. CDR3 bases: TGTGCCAGTAGTGCAGGTGTGGTTTTCAGTGGGGCCAACGTCCTGACTTTC.